Listed here are 29 T cell receptor beta chains from one sample, sequenced in a study of spatial heterogeneity in lung cancer. The study, taken as a whole, reports: Counts that tracked tumor mutation counts were those of expanded intratumoral alpha and beta TCRs.

Described time point: sample taken at primary tumor resection. What these receptors recognize is not known. TCRdb independently ran MiXCR on the 5' RACE reads; one entry per CDR3 protein. This table holds 18,000 or so distinct CDR3 sequences, around 5.5% found once. The input for sequencing was lung tumor tissue, taken at surgery. The receptors were gathered from a female donor with early-stage non-small cell lung cancer.

At least ten counts were recorded for this clonotype. A library made for alpha chains picked up this beta chain off target, so its size means little. The chain joins TRBV5-6 to TRBJ2-5; the match to TRBD1 covers 10 bases. Germline CDR1 reads SGHDT; CDR2 reads YYEEEE. The J segment lost 5 bases and the V segment lost 5 bases, leaving 9 bases of the junction unmatched. The CDR3 sequence is 15 residues long. CDR3 sequence reads: CASSSRTGGWETQYF. The CDR3 coding sequence is TGTGCCAGCAGTTCCCGGACAGGGGGTTGGGAGACCCAGTACTTC.

This clonotype has ten or more counts. Found in a library prepared for alpha chains, this beta chain is an off-target read, and its abundance has little meaning. The rearrangement joins TRBV6-1 to TRBJ1-2; D is perhaps TRBD1 (6 bases). This CDR3 comprises 15 residues. The germline CDR1 and CDR2 sequences are MNHNS and SASEGT. The germline V and J ends were trimmed by 7 bases and 8 bases, with 23 bases remaining between them. In nucleotides, the CDR3 is TGTGCCAGCACCCCCGGAGGCACGGGGGCTGAAGGCTACACCTTC. It yields the protein CASTPGGTGAEGYTF.

In its sample, this clonotype was seen a few times. The library was built for alpha chains, so this beta chain is an off-target read and its size means little. This rearrangement joins TRBV5-1 to TRBJ1-6; D call uncertain. This CDR3 is built from 13 residues. The germline V gene has CDR1 SGHRS and CDR2 YFSETQ. V was shortened by 0 bases and J by 10 bases, with 8 bases between the two germline ends. CDR3: CASSLDSGSPLHF. The CDR3 bases are TGCGCCAGCAGCTTGGATTCTGGCTCACCCCTCCACTTT.

This clonotype was observed at least ten times. This beta chain appears as a stray read in a library generated for alpha chains; its size is not informative. The gene calls are TRBV18 and TRBJ2-5; a weak D match, TRBD1 (6 bases). Germline V gene lookup returns CDR1 KGHSH and CDR2 LQKENI. The length of the CDR3 is 16 residues. V gave up 3 bases and J gave up 1 base, with 15 bases separating them. CDR3 region: CASSPPLQGRQETQYF. The CDR3 DNA reads as TGTGCCAGCTCACCGCCTCTACAGGGACGCCAAGAGACCCAGTACTTC. The full variable domain, with the rest looked up from reference TRBV18 and TRBJ2-5, is NAGVMQNPRHLVRRRGQEARLRCSPMKGHSHVYWYRQLPEEGLKFMVYLQKENIIDESGMPKERFSAEFPKEGPSILRIQQVVRGDSAAYFCASSPPLQGRQETQYFGPGTRLLVL.

By sample share, this clonotype is medium-sized (0.01 to 0.1%). This beta chain is an off-target read within a library intended for alpha chains, so its frequency means little. The chain recombines TRBV6-5 with TRBJ1-1; 10 nucleotides agree with TRBD1. The germline CDR1 and CDR2 sequences are MNHEY and SVGAGI. V shed 2 bases, J shed 5 bases, and the junction held 2 bases outside the gene matches. The CDR3 is made up of 14 amino acids. CDR3 region: CASSYGTGDTEAFF. The CDR3 DNA sequence: TGTGCCAGCAGTTACGGGACAGGGGATACTGAAGCTTTCTTT.

This clonotype was observed many times. Little can be read into the size of this beta chain, an off-target read in a library designed for alpha chains. The chain employs TRBV2 and TRBJ2-1; D is unclear. Per germline, CDR1 SNHLY and CDR2 FYNNEI. The CDR3 covers 11 residues. The germline V and J ends were trimmed by 2 bases and 13 bases, with 9 bases remaining between them. The chain's CDR3 is CASSEPSEQFF. The DNA for the CDR3 is TGTGCCAGCAGTGAACCTTCAGAACAGTTCTTC.

This clonotype has at least ten counts. The library was designed around alpha chains, so this beta chain is a stray read whose abundance carries little weight. This chain uses TRBV11-2 with TRBJ2-7; 10 nucleotides agree with TRBD1. The germline CDR1 and CDR2 sequences are SGHAT and FQNNGV. This CDR3 region has 14 residues. Trimming took 6 bases from V and 3 from J; bases not matched to a gene: 5. The CDR3 region has the DNA TGTGCCAGCAGTGGGGGACAGGGGTTCTACGAGCAGTACTTC. Translating it yields CASSGGQGFYEQYF.

Many counts were recorded for this clonotype. This beta chain represents an off-target read in a library built for alpha chains; its size is of limited meaning. The CDR3 spells CSADPLAAGTDTQYF. The CDR3 DNA reads as TGCAGTGCAGACCCTCTAGCGGCGGGCACAGATACGCAGTATTTT. The chain joins TRBV20-1 to TRBJ2-3; 7 bases agree with TRBD2. Per germline, CDR1 DFQATT and CDR2 SNEGSKA (reference sequence). Trimming removed 6 bases from V and 1 base from J; junction bases left unmatched: 10. This CDR3 has 15 residues.

This clonotype was detected many times. This beta chain slipped into a library made for alpha chains as a stray read, so its size is not meaningful. The chain employs TRBV7-2 and TRBJ2-3; the D gene is possibly TRBD2 (6 bases). V shed 5 bases and J shed 4 bases, with 19 bases lying between them. CDR1 and CDR2 (germline): SGHTA, FQGNSA. The CDR3 sequence is 16 residues long. CDR3 sequence (DNA): TGTGCCAGCAGCCGAGGGACTCCAAGGAGCGCAGATACGCAGTATTTT. Its protein is CASSRGTPRSADTQYF.

Ten or more counts support this clonotype. This beta chain is a stray sequence in a library constructed for alpha chains; its clone size is not meaningful. The chain uses TRBV4-1 and TRBJ2-5, with 7 bases aligning to TRBD1. With 3 bases clipped from V and 4 bases from J, the junction kept 11 bases outside the gene matches. The CDR3 contains 16 residues. CDR1 MGHRA and CDR2 YSYEKL come from the germline V gene. CDR3 sequence (DNA): TGCGCCAGCAGCCAGGGGCAAGGGGGCGGGCGAGAGACCCAGTACTTC. Amino acid sequence: CASSQGQGGGRETQYF.

This clonotype is medium-sized in the sample. This beta chain is a stray sequence in a library constructed for alpha chains; its clone size is not meaningful. The gene calls are TRBV28 and TRBJ2-3, with 9 bases matching TRBD1. After removal of 6 bases from V and 5 bases from J, the junction contained 6 bases not matched to a gene. The germline V gene has CDR1 MDHEN and CDR2 SYDVKM. The CDR3 has 14 amino acids. The CDR3 region is CASSRDRVRDTQYF. The CDR3 DNA follows: TGTGCCAGCAGCAGGGACAGGGTGAGAGATACGCAGTATTTT.

This clonotype came up a few times. This beta chain slipped into a library made for alpha chains as a stray read, so its size is not meaningful. The V call is TRBV19, the J call TRBJ2-5; D is undetermined. The CDR3 consists of 14 residues. The V end lost 5 bases, the J end lost 5 bases, and 15 bases lay between the germline ends. Germline loops: CDR1 LNHDA, CDR2 SQIVND (reference sequence). In DNA form, the CDR3 reads TGTGCCAGTAGTCCAAGGGCGGTATCGGAGACCCAGTACTTC. It yields the protein CASSPRAVSETQYF.

This clonotype is medium-sized in the sample. As an off-target read in a library built for alpha chains, this beta chain has a frequency of little significance. The chain has TRBV19 and TRBJ2-1; 8 nucleotides match TRBD2. The CDR3 is made up of 15 amino acids. Germline CDR1 and CDR2: LNHDA and SQIVND (reference sequence). The junction had 5 bases not matched to a gene; V was cut back by 4 bases and J by 3 bases. The CDR3 DNA reads as TGTGCCAGTAGTACTACTAGCGGAGACTACAATGAGCAGTTCTTC. Its translation: CASSTTSGDYNEQFF.

Relative to its sample, this clonotype is large. This beta chain appears as a stray read in a library generated for alpha chains; its size is not informative. The rearrangement uses TRBV7-9 and TRBJ2-7; D uncertain. Germline V gene lookup returns CDR1 SEHNR and CDR2 FQNEAQ (reference sequence). This CDR3 has 11 amino acids. V lost 1 base to trimming and J lost 7 bases, with 5 bases between them. The chain's CDR3 is CASSLEWEQYF. CDR3 bases: TGTGCCAGCAGCTTAGAGTGGGAGCAGTACTTC.

Ten or more counts support this clonotype. In a library made to pick up alpha chains, this beta chain is a stray read with a size that means little. This sequence joins TRBV6-1 and TRBJ2-1; 13 bases line up with TRBD2. CDR1 is MNHNS and CDR2 is SASEGT in the germline V gene. CDR3 size: 19 residues. Trimming removed 6 bases from V and 1 base from J; junction bases left unmatched: 12. CDR3 nucleotides: TGTGCCAGCAGCCGGACAGGGGAACTAGCGGGAGGGTCCTACAATGAGCAGTTCTTC. It yields the protein CASSRTGELAGGSYNEQFF.

This clonotype was observed a few times. This beta chain is off target for a library built for alpha chains, so its abundance means little. The V gene is TRBV5-6, the J gene TRBJ2-1, with a tentative D call TRBD2 (6 bases). The germline CDR1 and CDR2 sequences are SGHDT and YYEEEE. The CDR3 has 13 residues. V was shortened by 4 bases and J by 6 bases, with 11 bases between the two germline ends. The CDR3, as DNA: TGTGCCAGCAGCCAGACTAGGCGCAATGAGCAGTTCTTC. Its translation is CASSQTRRNEQFF.

The sample holds many counts of this clonotype. The library was built for alpha chains, so this beta chain is an off-target read and its size means little. The CDR3 protein is CASSPTGLGEQYF. For the CDR3, the DNA is TGTGCCAGCAGCCCGACAGGGTTAGGCGAGCAGTACTTC. The V call is TRBV6-6, the J call TRBJ2-7, with 7 nucleotides matching TRBD1. Germline values: CDR1 MNHNY, CDR2 SVGAGI (reference sequence). CDR3 size: 13 residues. Trimming removed 6 bases from V and 6 bases from J; junction bases left unmatched: 8.

There are a few counts of this clonotype. This beta chain slipped into a library made for alpha chains as a stray read, so its size is not meaningful. J is TRBJ2-3 and V is TRBV5-1; a weak D match, TRBD1 (5 bases). Germline V gene sequence: CDR1 SGHRS, CDR2 YFSETQ. The CDR3 runs to 16 residues. V was pared by 3 bases and J by 3 bases, with 17 bases between. CDR3 sequence: CASSSGSAGLTDTQYF. For the CDR3, the DNA is TGCGCCAGCAGCTCCGGGTCGGCAGGGCTAACAGATACGCAGTATTTT.

By proportion, this clonotype is medium-sized. Because the library targeted alpha chains, this beta chain is an off-target read whose size means little. The rearrangement uses TRBV5-1 and TRBJ1-2; TRBD1 might be the D (6 bases). The CDR3 sequence is 14 residues long. V lost 6 bases and J 3 bases, leaving 15 bases between the germline ends. CDR1 SGHRS and CDR2 YFSETQ come from the germline V gene. CDR3 sequence (DNA): TGCGCCAGCACCCGGGACATCCATGACTATGGCTACACCTTC. It yields the protein CASTRDIHDYGYTF. Combining the CDR3 with reference TRBV5-1 and TRBJ1-2 gives the whole variable domain KAGVTQTPRYLIKTRGQQVTLSCSPISGHRSVSWYQQTPGQGLQFLFEYFSETQRNKGNFPGRFSGRQFSNSRSEMNVSTLELGDSALYLCASTRDIHDYGYTFGSGTRLTVV.

By share, this clonotype counts as medium-sized. A library prepared for alpha chains yielded this beta chain as an off-target read; its size is of little meaning. This sequence joins TRBV25-1 and TRBJ2-1, with 12 bases fitting TRBD2. This CDR3 is 14 amino acids long. Trimming cost V 5 bases and J 7 bases; bases outside gene matches: 3. Per the germline V gene, CDR1 is MGHDK and CDR2 is SYGVNS. The CDR3 DNA sequence: TGTGCCAGCAGTCTAGCGGGAGGGCTAAATGAGCAGTTCTTC. Its translation is CASSLAGGLNEQFF.

Many counts were recorded for this clonotype. This beta chain is off target for a library built for alpha chains, so its abundance means little. V and J are TRBV19 and TRBJ1-4, with 11 bases matching TRBD1. Germline V CDR1 and CDR2: LNHDA, SQIVND (reference sequence). Trimming removed 3 bases from V and 8 bases from J; junction bases left unmatched: 5. The CDR3 runs to 15 residues. CDR3 amino acids: CASSISRDRGEKLFF. In DNA form, the CDR3 reads TGTGCCAGTAGTATTTCACGGGACAGGGGGGAAAAACTGTTTTTT.

This clonotype was picked up many times. The library was designed around alpha chains, so this beta chain is a stray read whose abundance carries little weight. The V and J genes are TRBV18 and TRBJ1-5; D perhaps matches TRBD1 (5 bases). Between the trimmed V and J ends, which lost 6 bases and 2 bases, there was a span of 14 bases. Germline V gene lookup returns CDR1 KGHSH and CDR2 LQKENI. CDR3 length equals 15 residues. The CDR3 sequence: CASSPDSNRNQPQHF. The CDR3 DNA is TGTGCCAGCTCTCCTGACAGTAATCGCAATCAGCCCCAGCATTTT.

At least ten counts were recorded for this clonotype. Because this beta chain is a stray read in a library intended to capture alpha chains, its abundance should not be given much weight. The rearrangement joins TRBV20-1 to TRBJ2-1; D unresolved. Germline lookup yields CDR1 DFQATT and CDR2 SNEGSKA (reference sequence). Trimming removed 3 bases from V and 1 base from J, with 13 bases in between. CDR3 length: 15 amino acids. CDR3 in DNA: TGCAGTGCTAGGGTTCTTCCTCTATCCTACAATGAGCAGTTCTTC. Protein sequence: CSARVLPLSYNEQFF.

This clonotype came up a few times. The size of this beta chain means little, since it is a stray read in a library made for alpha chains. The chain links TRBV6-5 to TRBJ2-7; D might be TRBD1 (5 bases). The CDR3 loop spans 12 amino acids. Germline V CDR1 and CDR2: MNHEY, SVGAGI. Trimming pared 7 bases from V and 4 bases from J, leaving 11 bases between. CDR3 DNA sequence: TGTGCCAGCATCGACAGAAATTACGAGCAGTACTTC. Residues: CASIDRNYEQYF.

This clonotype was picked up many times. Because the library targeted alpha chains, this beta chain is an off-target read whose size means little. The chain links TRBV12-3 or TRBV12-4 to TRBJ2-7, with TRBD1 identical over 7 bases. V lost 5 bases and J lost 3; bases outside the gene matches: 1. This CDR3 spans 12 amino acids. The CDR3 DNA is TGTGCCAGCAGTCCAGGGGGCTACGAGCAGTACTTC. Its translation: CASSPGGYEQYF.

This clonotype was counted a few times. This beta chain lies outside the target of a library built for alpha chains; its clone size means little. This rearrangement joins TRBV5-1 to TRBJ2-2, with unresolved D. CDR3 length equals 15 residues. Trimming took 1 base from V and 5 from J, leaving 12 bases between them. In germline, CDR1 is SGHRS, CDR2 YFSETQ. The CDR3 spells CASSLRETSTGELFF. CDR3 DNA: TGCGCCAGCAGCTTGCGTGAGACTTCGACCGGGGAGCTGTTTTTT.

This clonotype was observed at least ten times. This beta chain is a stray read from a library made for alpha chains; its abundance is not meaningful. This rearrangement joins TRBV6-5 to TRBJ2-2; 10 nucleotides align to TRBD2. With V trimmed by 5 bases and J by 0 bases, 6 bases remained unmatched. The CDR3 length is 17 residues. CDR1 is MNHEY, CDR2 SVGAGI, per germline. CDR3 sequence: CASSAASGSPNTGELFF. CDR3 coding DNA: TGTGCCAGCAGTGCTGCTAGCGGGAGCCCGAACACCGGGGAGCTGTTTTTT.

This clonotype was detected ten times or more. Because the library targeted alpha chains, this beta chain is an off-target read whose size means little. The rearrangement joins TRBV12-3 or TRBV12-4 to TRBJ1-3; D call uncertain. The CDR3 is made up of 12 amino acids. V dropped 3 bases and J dropped 7 bases, with 7 bases sitting between them. The CDR3 DNA reads as TGTGCCAGCAGTTTTGAAGGCAACACCATATATTTT. Translation: CASSFEGNTIYF.

This clonotype was seen many times. Being off target in a library aimed at alpha chains, this beta chain has a size of little meaning. This rearrangement joins TRBV20-1 to TRBJ2-7, with a weak D call TRBD2 (5 bases). Germline-derived CDR1 and CDR2 are DFQATT and SNEGSKA (reference sequence). Trimming shortened V by 2 bases and J by 0 bases, and 8 bases separated the two germline ends. The CDR3 is 13 amino acids. The CDR3 is CSARLRDSYEQYF. The CDR3 DNA sequence: TGCAGTGCTAGACTACGGGACTCCTACGAGCAGTACTTC.